Given below is one T cell receptor beta chain in context. Authors' methods: Amplification of reference gene primers was used by the study to estimate nucleated cell counts. Produced via immunoSEQ multiplex PCR; TCRdb's table is partial and in-frame only. V and J calls and clone size are as listed in that table; D and trimming were resolved from the DNA. The sample contains roughly 120,000 clones, over 60% of which appear only once. These data belong to a study of blood T cell repertoires in COVID-19. Overall study context: Donors in the United States, Italy and Spain gave samples during acute or convalescent COVID-19. From T cells, B-cell-depleted T cells, or PBMCs came the material, which was cDNA or gDNA.

J lost 3 bases, V lost 4 bases, and 5 bases had no gene match. This CDR3 is built from 15 residues. CDR1 is MGHRA, CDR2 YSYEKL, per germline. This receptor was identified in a woman older than 75 with acute or convalescent COVID-19. The sequenced sample consisted of peripheral blood. The gene calls are TRBV4-1 and TRBJ2-1, with 8 positions matching TRBD2. CDR3 in DNA: TGCGCCAGCAGCCGTAGCGGGATGGACTACAATGAGCAGTTCTTC. Protein: CASSRSGMDYNEQFF.